Below, 30 T cell receptor beta chains from the same sample are listed, as sequenced in a study of OX40 agonist ivuxolimab in advanced cancers. Sequencing was performed with immunoSEQ multiplex PCR; in TCRdb, only in-frame clones are kept and a portion is missing. In the table there are 50,000 to 70,000 clones, 85% to 95% of which are singletons. The sequenced sample was CD4+ or CD8+ T cells sorted from blood, obtained in a trial of the OX40 agonist ivuxolimab. The receptors here all came from an adult with an advanced solid tumor such as melanoma, head and neck, liver or kidney cancer.

This chain joins TRBV10-1 and TRBJ2-3; TRBD1 agrees at 7 bases. Germline V lookup: CDR1 WNHNN, CDR2 SYGVQD (reference sequence). This CDR3 is 15 amino acids long. Trimming at V came to 8 bases and at J to 0 bases, leaving 8 bases not matched to a gene. Written as DNA, the CDR3 is TGCGCCAGCGGTCTAGGGACAGAGAGCACAGATACGCAGTATTTT. Its translation: CASGLGTESTDTQYF.

The chain recombines TRBV18 with TRBJ1-1, with 8 bases identical to TRBD1. The V segment lost 4 bases and the J segment 1 base; nucleotides outside the gene matches: 11. This CDR3 is 17 amino acids long. The germline V gene has CDR1 KGHSH and CDR2 LQKENI. CDR3 sequence (DNA): TGTGCCAGCTCACAGAGACAGGGGCTAACTCCGAACACTGAAGCTTTCTTT. This translates into CASSQRQGLTPNTEAFF.

V gene TRBV10-2 combines with J gene TRBJ2-3; no clear D gene. Germline loops: CDR1 WSHSY, CDR2 SAAADI. The length of the CDR3 is 17 residues. V lost 0 bases and J lost 2, with 15 bases in between. CDR3 loop: CASSESGRVDLTDTQYF. The CDR3 DNA is TGCGCCAGCAGTGAGTCGGGAAGGGTGGATCTCACAGATACGCAGTATTTT.

This clone was counted a few times. J is TRBJ1-2 and V is TRBV7-2; 8 nucleotides agree with TRBD1. Germline V CDR1 and CDR2: SGHTA, FQGNSA. V was pared by 5 bases and J by 8 bases, with 19 bases of the junction left unmatched. There are 17 residues in the CDR3. In DNA form, the CDR3 reads TGTGCCAGCAGCCAAGGACAGGGCGGGACGATGGTCGGGGGCTACACCTTC. Protein product: CASSQGQGGTMVGGYTF.

This chain uses TRBV27 with TRBJ2-1; 14 bases match TRBD2. V dropped 6 bases and J dropped 7; count of bases not matched to a gene: 5. CDR1 and CDR2 (germline): MNHEY, SMNVEV (reference sequence). The length of the CDR3 is 15 residues. This chain's CDR3 is CASSSGTSGRNEQFF. The CDR3 nucleotides read TGTGCCAGCAGCTCCGGGACTAGCGGGAGAAATGAGCAGTTCTTC.

This sequence joins TRBV5-1 and TRBJ2-3; D not certain. The CDR3 consists of 16 residues. With 0 bases removed from V and 0 bases from J, the gap between germline ends came to 11 bases. Germline V lookup: CDR1 SGHRS, CDR2 YFSETQ. The DNA for the CDR3 is TGCGCCAGCAGCTTGGCCGTTGGGGTTAGCACAGATACGCAGTATTTT. Translation gives CASSLAVGVSTDTQYF.

This sequence joins TRBV19 and TRBJ2-7, with TRBD2 matching over 11 bases. Germline CDR1 is LNHDA and CDR2 is SQIVND (reference sequence). V lost 5 bases to trimming and J lost 4 bases; unmatched junction nucleotides: 7. The CDR3 is 15 amino acids. Here the CDR3 reads CASSPRRLAGYEQYF. CDR3 DNA: TGTGCCAGTAGTCCCCGACGACTAGCGGGATACGAGCAGTACTTC. The whole variable domain, remainder taken from reference TRBV19 and TRBJ2-7, is DGGITQSPKYLFRKEGQNVTLSCEQNLNHDAMYWYRQDPGQGLRLIYYSQIVNDFQKGDIAEGYSVSREKKESFPLTVTSAQKNPTAFYLCASSPRRLAGYEQYFGPGTRLTVT.

V usage is TRBV19 and J usage is TRBJ2-4; 13 bases line up with TRBD2. The J segment lost 0 bases and the V segment lost 6 bases, leaving 2 bases of the junction unmatched. The germline gives CDR1 LNHDA, CDR2 SQIVND (reference sequence). The CDR3 covers 16 residues. CDR3 amino acids: CASRGLAGLAKNIQYF. CDR3 sequence (DNA): TGTGCCAGTAGGGGACTAGCGGGATTAGCCAAAAACATTCAGTACTTC.

This chain links TRBV5-6 with TRBJ1-1; D call uncertain. Trimming took off 1 base at V and 1 base at J, with 8 bases between the two ends. In germline, CDR1 is SGHDT, CDR2 YYEEEE. CDR3 length equals 14 residues. The CDR3 sequence is CASSLFSPNTEAFF. In DNA form, the CDR3 reads TGTGCCAGCAGCTTGTTCAGTCCGAACACTGAAGCTTTCTTT.

V usage is TRBV4-1 and J usage is TRBJ2-7, with D perhaps matching TRBD2 (5 bases). Trimming stripped 2 bases from V and 5 bases from J, with 16 bases between. The V gene's germline CDR1 is MGHRA and CDR2 YSYEKL. This CDR3 has 15 amino acids. The CDR3: CASSQTSRTRHEQYF. DNA of the CDR3: TGCGCCAGCAGCCAAACGTCCCGGACTCGCCACGAGCAGTACTTC.

The chain is built from TRBV30 and TRBJ2-7; maybe TRBD2 (5 bases). Trimming took 0 bases from V and 10 from J, leaving 13 bases between them. The CDR3 runs 12 residues. Germline CDR1 is GTSNPN and CDR2 is SVGIG (reference sequence). CDR3 amino acids: CAWSVEGFSQYF. The DNA for the CDR3 is TGTGCCTGGAGTGTCGAGGGATTTTCTCAGTACTTC. Full variable domain (missing parts from reference TRBV30 and TRBJ2-7): SQTIHQWPATLVQPVGSPLSLECTVEGTSNPNLYWYRQAAGRGLQLLFYSVGIGQISSEVPQNLSASRPQDRQFILSSKKLLLSDSGFYLCAWSVEGFSQYFGPGTRLTVT.

The sample holds one count of this clone. V gene TRBV9 combines with J gene TRBJ2-7; 12 nucleotides match TRBD2. The CDR3 contains 15 residues. The germline CDR1 and CDR2 sequences are SGDLS and YYNGEE. Germline trimming cut 3 bases from V and 4 bases from J; bases unmatched to any gene: 5. CDR3 in amino acids: CASSAGLAGLYEQYF. CDR3 DNA: TGTGCCAGCAGCGCCGGACTAGCGGGGCTATACGAGCAGTACTTC.

The chain couples TRBV4-2 to TRBJ2-5; 10 bases agree with TRBD2. With V trimmed by 0 bases and J by 4 bases, 8 bases remained unmatched. Germline CDR1 reads LGHNA; CDR2 reads YNFKEQ. This CDR3 comprises 17 residues. Here the CDR3 reads CASSQDRPAGGRETQYF. The CDR3 bases are TGTGCCAGCAGCCAAGATCGTCCAGCGGGAGGGAGAGAGACCCAGTACTTC.

V gene TRBV27 combines with J gene TRBJ2-1, with TRBD1 matching 7 bases. The CDR3 runs to 16 residues. V shed 0 bases and J 3 bases; nucleotides not matched to a gene: 5. The germline V gene has CDR1 MNHEY and CDR2 SMNVEV (reference sequence). The CDR3 nucleotides read TGTGCCAGCAGTTTATCGGTGGCAGGGGGCTACAATGAGCAGTTCTTC. Amino acids: CASSLSVAGGYNEQFF.

The chain combines TRBV27 with TRBJ1-2; TRBD1 matches 7 bases. The V and J ends lost 6 bases and 4 bases, in that order; junction bases with no gene match: 5. CDR1 and CDR2 (germline): MNHEY, SMNVEV (reference sequence). The CDR3 loop spans 13 amino acids. CDR3 sequence: CASSPDRIYGYTF. CDR3 bases: TGTGCCAGCAGCCCGGACAGGATCTATGGCTACACCTTC.

The chain is built from TRBV30 and TRBJ1-5; D ambiguous. V was cut by 7 bases and J by 3 bases, with 13 bases left in between. This CDR3 is built from 13 residues. The germline CDR1 and CDR2 sequences are GTSNPN and SVGIG (reference sequence). The CDR3 DNA sequence: TGTGCCTATGCCGTCAAGAACAATCAGCCCCAGCATTTT. It codes for CAYAVKNNQPQHF.

J is TRBJ1-5 and V is TRBV27; D is unresolved. Trimming removed 2 bases from V and 0 bases from J, with 5 bases in between. Germline V lookup: CDR1 MNHEY, CDR2 SMNVEV (reference sequence). CDR3 length: 14 amino acids. The CDR3 spells CASSLVASNQPQHF. CDR3 nucleotides: TGTGCCAGCAGTTTAGTAGCTAGCAATCAGCCCCAGCATTTT.

The chain couples TRBV19 to TRBJ2-1, with 7 bases fitting TRBD2. The V gene's germline CDR1 is LNHDA and CDR2 SQIVND (reference sequence). This CDR3 spans 15 amino acids. J gave up 7 bases and V 2 bases, and 8 bases lay outside the gene matches. CDR3 nucleotide sequence: TGTGCCAGTAGTATACAGGGAGGGCGCGGAAATGAGCAGTTCTTC. Amino acids: CASSIQGGRGNEQFF.

Here the CDR3 reads CATSRDGRGTETQYF. The CDR3 DNA reads TGTGCCACCAGCAGAGATGGGAGAGGAACAGAGACCCAGTACTTC. This chain links TRBV15 with TRBJ2-5; TRBD2 might be the D (5 bases). The CDR3 runs to 15 residues. Per the germline V gene, CDR1 is LNHNV and CDR2 is YYDKDF (reference sequence). Trimming cost V 0 bases and J 4 bases, with 12 bases left between them.

V and J are TRBV10-3 and TRBJ1-5; 7 bases align to TRBD1. This CDR3 has 14 amino acids. CDR1 is ENHRY, CDR2 SYGVKD, per germline. Unmatched junction bases numbered 3, after V lost 6 bases and J lost 1 base. The chain's CDR3 is CAISTTGSNQPQHF. In nucleotides, the CDR3 is TGTGCCATCAGCACGACAGGGAGCAATCAGCCCCAGCATTTT.

This clone has more than one count but fewer than ten. The chain carries TRBV11-2 and TRBJ2-1, with 10 bases fitting TRBD2. V gave up 1 base and J gave up 9 bases; unmatched junction bases: 6. Germline V gene sequence: CDR1 SGHAT, CDR2 FQNNGV. This CDR3 has 15 amino acids. In nucleotides, the CDR3 is TGTGCCAGCAGCTTAGTGCTAGCGGGAGTCGGTGAGCAGTTCTTC. It codes for CASSLVLAGVGEQFF.

As concerns this clone: Germline and junction disagree at one end, which may indicate a read error. This chain's CDR3 is CASSSQGEGHEKLLF. As DNA, the CDR3 is TGTGCCAGCAGTTCTCAGGGAGAAGGGCATGAAAAACTGCTTTTT. The chain joins TRBV27 to TRBJ1-4; tentatively, D is TRBD1 (5 bases). Germline values: CDR1 MNHEY, CDR2 SMNVEV (reference sequence). The CDR3 is made up of 15 amino acids.

This clone came up once. Distinct nucleotide sequences in the sample also encode this CDR3. The V and J genes are TRBV18 and TRBJ2-5; D is ambiguous. This CDR3 contains 14 residues. Per the germline V gene, CDR1 is KGHSH and CDR2 is LQKENI. V was trimmed by 2 bases and J by 1 base, leaving 8 bases between them. The CDR3 sequence is CASSPNNPQETQYF. CDR3 bases: TGTGCCAGCTCACCAAACAACCCCCAAGAGACCCAGTACTTC.

CDR3 region: CASSQRVQGDPVSNQPQHF. The CDR3 DNA reads TGTGCCAGCTCACAACGTGTCCAGGGGGATCCGGTAAGCAATCAGCCCCAGCATTTT. V gene TRBV18 combines with J gene TRBJ1-5, with 7 bases aligning to TRBD1. This CDR3 is built from 19 residues. The trim removed 4 bases at V and 1 base at J, leaving 16 bases unmatched. Germline loops: CDR1 KGHSH, CDR2 LQKENI.

The J gene is TRBJ1-1, the V gene TRBV5-1, with 8 bases matching TRBD1. V was pared by 4 bases and J by 2 bases, with 7 bases of the junction left unmatched. CDR3 length equals 15 residues. The germline V gene encodes CDR1 SGHRS and CDR2 YFSETQ. CDR3 bases: TGCGCCAGCAGCGCACAGACAGGGGTTAACACTGAAGCTTTCTTT. Translated: CASSAQTGVNTEAFF.

The chain couples TRBV19 to TRBJ2-6, with TRBD1 matching 9 bases. CDR3 length: 17 amino acids. The ends lost 4 bases at V and 2 bases at J; junction bases unmatched: 6. Germline V gene data show CDR1 as LNHDA and CDR2 as SQIVND (reference sequence). Written as DNA, the CDR3 is TGTGCCAGTAGTAGCGGGACAGGGTGGGCTGGGGCCAACGTCCTGACTTTC. Protein product: CASSSGTGWAGANVLTF.

V usage is TRBV6-5 and J usage is TRBJ2-2; TRBD1 matches at 8 bases. The CDR3 covers 14 residues. Trimming cost V 7 bases and J 2 bases; bases outside gene matches: 3. Germline values: CDR1 MNHEY, CDR2 SVGAGI. The chain's CDR3 is CASKGQGNTGELFF. CDR3 bases: TGTGCCAGCAAAGGACAGGGTAACACCGGGGAGCTGTTTTTT.

In this sample, this clone turned up once. The chain recombines TRBV7-9 with TRBJ2-5; a possible D gene is TRBD2 (7 bases). The CDR3 is made up of 14 amino acids. CDR1 is SEHNR, CDR2 FQNEAQ, per germline (reference sequence). Between the trimmed V and J ends, which lost 2 bases and 4 bases, there was a span of 11 bases. The CDR3 nucleotides are TGTGCCAGCAGCTTACGGGGGGCGGGAGAGACCCAGTACTTC. It yields the protein CASSLRGAGETQYF.

The chain is built from TRBV7-9 and TRBJ2-7, with TRBD2 matching 14 bases. CDR1 is SEHNR, CDR2 FQNEAQ, per germline (reference sequence). This CDR3 region has 15 residues. With 3 bases clipped from V and 4 bases from J, the junction kept 2 bases outside the gene matches. The CDR3: CASSLGLAGVYEQYF. For the CDR3, the DNA is TGTGCCAGCAGCTTGGGACTAGCGGGAGTATACGAGCAGTACTTC. The full variable domain, with the rest looked up from reference TRBV7-9 and TRBJ2-7, is DTGVSQNPRHKITKRGQNVTFRCDPISEHNRLYWYRQTLGQGPEFLTYFQNEAQLEKSRLLSDRFSAERPKGSFSTLEIQRTEQGDSAMYLCASSLGLAGVYEQYFGPGTRLTVT.

The V call is TRBV5-1, the J call TRBJ2-4; 10 bases map to TRBD2. This CDR3 is built from 15 residues. Germline V gene data show CDR1 as SGHRS and CDR2 as YFSETQ. After removal of 1 base from V and 7 bases from J, the junction contained 5 bases not matched to a gene. CDR3 DNA sequence: TGCGCCAGCAGCTTGTCAGCGGGAGGGCAGAACATTCAGTACTTC. Its translation is CASSLSAGGQNIQYF.